Shown below are 25 T cell receptor beta chains from a single sample sequenced in a study of shared clonotypes between healthy human individuals. In the naive CD8 group, cells lacked CD45RO and were positively selected for CCR7, so terminally differentiated effector memory CD45RA+ cells were left out. Using immunoSEQ multiplex PCR, the repertoire was profiled, and TCRdb retains in-frame clones only, with some absent. This table has around 1.9 million clones, just over 90% appearing once. The sample taken for sequencing was naive CD8+ T cells from PBMCs. Receptors were obtained from a man aged 18 to 29 in good health. Some clones in this sample may be carry-over from other donors' samples.

The chain is built from TRBV19 and TRBJ2-1, with D unclear. This CDR3 contains 14 residues. Trimming took 7 bases from V and 0 from J, leaving 10 bases between them. Germline CDR1 reads LNHDA; CDR2 reads SQIVND (reference sequence). CDR3 sequence: CASIGGVSYNEQFF. The CDR3 DNA is TGTGCCAGTATTGGCGGAGTCTCCTACAATGAGCAGTTCTTC.

This clone showed up just once. J is TRBJ2-7 and V is TRBV27; TRBD1 agrees at 10 bases. In germline, CDR1 is MNHEY, CDR2 SMNVEV (reference sequence). J gave up 4 bases and V 5 bases, and 8 bases lay outside the gene matches. The CDR3 is 15 residues long. CDR3: CASSLYRDRGYEQYF. CDR3 coding DNA: TGTGCCAGCAGTCTATACCGGGACAGGGGTTACGAGCAGTACTTC.

The chain joins TRBV27 to TRBJ2-3; no firm D call. V was clipped by 5 bases and J by 2 bases, with 11 bases between them. Germline V gene data show CDR1 as MNHEY and CDR2 as SMNVEV (reference sequence). The CDR3 is made up of 14 amino acids. CDR3 sequence: CASSPRHPTDTQYF. CDR3 coding DNA: TGTGCCAGCAGTCCCCGCCACCCCACAGATACGCAGTATTTT.

The chain recombines TRBV7-9 with TRBJ2-3; 9 positions match TRBD2. Germline assignment: CDR1 SEHNR and CDR2 FQNEAQ (reference sequence). V shed 5 bases and J 2 bases; nucleotides not matched to a gene: 14. This CDR3 region has 18 residues. The CDR3 sequence: CASSPPLASGIDTDTQYF. The CDR3 DNA reads TGTGCCAGCAGCCCACCGTTGGCTAGCGGGATTGACACAGATACGCAGTATTTT. Full variable domain (rest looked up from reference TRBV7-9 and TRBJ2-3): DTGVSQNPRHKITKRGQNVTFRCDPISEHNRLYWYRQTLGQGPEFLTYFQNEAQLEKSRLLSDRFSAERPKGSFSTLEIQRTEQGDSAMYLCASSPPLASGIDTDTQYFGPGTRLTVL.

The rearrangement uses TRBV19 and TRBJ1-2, with a weak D call TRBD1 (5 bases). Trimming cost V 7 bases and J 4 bases, with 16 bases left between them. The CDR3 spans 14 residues. Looked up from germline, CDR1 is LNHDA and CDR2 is SQIVND (reference sequence). For the CDR3, the DNA is TGTGCCAGTACACCCTCAGGGCCCATCTATGGCTACACCTTC. Its translation: CASTPSGPIYGYTF.

The chain joins TRBV29-1 to TRBJ2-7; D remains unclear. The CDR3 totals 13 residues. Trimming removed 7 bases from V and 3 bases from J, with 16 bases in between. Per the germline V gene, CDR1 is SQVTM and CDR2 is ANQGSEA. The CDR3 reads CSAIRTDGYEQYF. The CDR3 DNA sequence: TGCAGCGCCATAAGGACGGACGGCTACGAGCAGTACTTC.

J is TRBJ2-7 and V is TRBV7-9; no definite D call. This CDR3 has 12 residues. Trimming cost V 5 bases and J 0 bases, with 5 bases left between them. From germline, CDR1 is SEHNR and CDR2 FQNEAQ (reference sequence). The CDR3 loop is CASSHISYEQYF. DNA of the CDR3: TGTGCCAGCAGCCACATCTCCTACGAGCAGTACTTC. Full variable domain (outside the CDR3, taken from reference TRBV7-9 and TRBJ2-7): DTGVSQNPRHKITKRGQNVTFRCDPISEHNRLYWYRQTLGQGPEFLTYFQNEAQLEKSRLLSDRFSAERPKGSFSTLEIQRTEQGDSAMYLCASSHISYEQYFGPGTRLTVT.

The rearrangement uses TRBV9 and TRBJ2-3; 8 bases agree with TRBD2. The trim removed 2 bases at V and 1 base at J, leaving 3 bases unmatched. The CDR3 loop spans 15 amino acids. Per germline, CDR1 SGDLS and CDR2 YYNGEE. The CDR3 nucleotides read TGTGCCAGCAGCGTTGGGCGGGAGGGCACAGATACGCAGTATTTT. Its translation is CASSVGREGTDTQYF.

As regards this clone: This sample includes further DNA sequences coding for the same CDR3. The gene calls are TRBV9 and TRBJ2-1, with 10 bases that match TRBD2. The J segment lost 3 bases and the V segment lost 4 bases, leaving 1 base of the junction unmatched. The CDR3 sequence is 14 residues long. Germline assignment: CDR1 SGDLS and CDR2 YYNGEE. The CDR3 protein is CASSRTSGYNEQFF. The CDR3 coding sequence is TGTGCCAGCAGCAGGACTAGCGGCTACAATGAGCAGTTCTTC.

The chain couples TRBV5-6 to TRBJ1-2; D might be TRBD1 (5 bases). This CDR3 comprises 12 residues. Per the germline V gene, CDR1 is SGHDT and CDR2 is YYEEEE. V was clipped by 4 bases and J by 7 bases, with 11 bases between them. CDR3 in DNA: TGTGCCAGCAGCGGCGGGGGGTTTGGCTACACCTTC. This translates into CASSGGGFGYTF.

The chain combines TRBV15 with TRBJ1-2; 10 bases are shared with TRBD1. Germline V CDR1 and CDR2: LNHNV, YYDKDF (reference sequence). The junction had 0 bases not matched to a gene; V was cut back by 1 base and J by 4 bases. The CDR3 contains 14 residues. The CDR3 nucleotides are TGTGCCACCAGCAGAGGGACAGGGGGCTATGGCTACACCTTC. This encodes CATSRGTGGYGYTF.

The J gene is TRBJ2-7, the V gene TRBV5-1, with 10 bases that match TRBD1. CDR1 is SGHRS, CDR2 YFSETQ, per germline. This CDR3 spans 16 amino acids. The V segment lost 4 bases and the J segment 5 bases; nucleotides outside the gene matches: 12. CDR3 sequence (DNA): TGCGCCAGCAGCCTTAAGCCGGGACAGGGGTTCCACGAGCAGTACTTC. Amino acids: CASSLKPGQGFHEQYF.

The genes are TRBV13 and TRBJ2-1; D possibly corresponds to TRBD2 (6 bases). V lost 5 bases to trimming and J lost 5 bases, with 13 bases between them. Germline CDR1 reads PRHDT; CDR2 reads FYEKMQ (reference sequence). CDR3 length: 14 amino acids. The CDR3: CASSPRGGHNEQFF. CDR3 sequence (DNA): TGTGCCAGCAGCCCTCGGGGAGGCCACAATGAGCAGTTCTTC. Full variable domain (outside the CDR3, taken from reference TRBV13 and TRBJ2-1): AAGVIQSPRHLIKEKRETATLKCYPIPRHDTVYWYQQGPGQDPQFLISFYEKMQSDKGSIPDRFSAQQFSDYHSELNMSSLELGDSALYFCASSPRGGHNEQFFGPGTRLTVL.

The CDR3 spells CASSQEGGDGYTF. CDR3 bases: TGCGCCAGCAGCCAAGAGGGCGGGGACGGCTACACCTTC. The chain joins TRBV4-1 to TRBJ1-2, with a weak D call TRBD1 (5 bases). Germline V gene data show CDR1 as MGHRA and CDR2 as YSYEKL. The CDR3 totals 13 residues. V was trimmed by 0 bases and J by 8 bases, leaving 10 bases between them.

The chain has TRBV10-1 and TRBJ2-3, with unresolved D. V lost 2 bases, J lost 5 bases, and 14 bases lay in between. Germline assignment: CDR1 WNHNN and CDR2 SYGVQD (reference sequence). This CDR3 comprises 15 residues. The CDR3 DNA is TGCGCCAGCAGTGAGGTAACCGGAACTCAAGATACGCAGTATTTT. Protein sequence: CASSEVTGTQDTQYF.

The chain recombines TRBV27 with TRBJ2-7; perhaps TRBD2 as D (5 bases). Between the trimmed V and J ends, which lost 1 base and 5 bases, there was a span of 9 bases. The CDR3 runs 13 residues. The germline V gene encodes CDR1 MNHEY and CDR2 SMNVEV (reference sequence). CDR3 coding DNA: TGTGCCAGCAGTTTATTGGTCGGGGACGAGCAGTACTTC. Its protein product is CASSLLVGDEQYF.

The genes are TRBV28 and TRBJ2-7, with D possibly being TRBD1 or TRBD2 (5 bases each). V lost 5 bases to trimming and J lost 7 bases, with 24 bases between them. This CDR3 is 16 amino acids long. Germline V gene lookup returns CDR1 MDHEN and CDR2 SYDVKM. DNA for the CDR3: TGTGCCAGCAGTCCGACCGGGACGGTCATGGGAGAAGAGCAGTACTTC. Translating gives CASSPTGTVMGEEQYF.

The V call is TRBV5-1, the J call TRBJ2-1; a weak D match, TRBD2 (5 bases). Germline V gene sequence: CDR1 SGHRS, CDR2 YFSETQ. CDR3 size: 18 residues. Trimming removed 0 bases at V and 0 bases at J, with 16 bases between. The CDR3 region has the DNA TGCGCCAGCAGCTTGGCCTCCCGTAGGGCGGGCTCCTACAATGAGCAGTTCTTC. Its protein is CASSLASRRAGSYNEQFF. The full variable domain, in which reference TRBV5-1 and TRBJ2-1 provide the parts outside the CDR3, is KAGVTQTPRYLIKTRGQQVTLSCSPISGHRSVSWYQQTPGQGLQFLFEYFSETQRNKGNFPGRFSGRQFSNSRSEMNVSTLELGDSALYLCASSLASRRAGSYNEQFFGPGTRLTVL.

This clone was seen more than once but under ten times. V usage is TRBV10-3 and J usage is TRBJ2-1; D might be TRBD2 (6 bases). Germline CDR1 is ENHRY and CDR2 is SYGVKD. V was pared by 0 bases and J by 4 bases, with 16 bases between. The CDR3 covers 17 residues. CDR3 coding DNA: TGTGCCATCAGTGAGTCGTGGGAGGCAGGGCGGTACAATGAGCAGTTCTTC. Its protein is CAISESWEAGRYNEQFF.

This chain connects TRBV5-6 to TRBJ2-7; a weak D match, TRBD1 (5 bases). The CDR3 covers 15 residues. The V gene's germline CDR1 is SGHDT and CDR2 YYEEEE. The ends were cut back, 0 bases at V and 5 bases at J, with 15 bases in the middle. DNA of the CDR3: TGTGCCAGCAGCTTGGGGGGCCCCCCTATAGACGAGCAGTACTTC. This encodes CASSLGGPPIDEQYF.

This chain links TRBV10-3 with TRBJ1-2; D not certain. Deletions cut 4 bases from V and 10 bases from J, with 16 bases between. The CDR3 covers 13 residues. Germline V gene lookup returns CDR1 ENHRY and CDR2 SYGVKD. CDR3 loop: CAISAAGLRPYTF. CDR3 nucleotides: TGTGCCATCAGTGCTGCGGGATTGAGGCCCTACACCTTC.

The rearrangement uses TRBV4-3 and TRBJ2-1, with TRBD2 identical over 10 bases. Trimming took 0 bases from V and 9 from J; bases not matched to a gene: 11. Germline lookup yields CDR1 LGHNA and CDR2 YSLEER. This CDR3 has 17 amino acids. CDR3 DNA sequence: TGCGCCAGCAGCCAAGAGAGGGGGCTAGCGGGAGTCCGTGAGCAGTTCTTC. It specifies CASSQERGLAGVREQFF.

This rearrangement joins TRBV6-5 to TRBJ2-2; D is undetermined. The CDR3 is 12 amino acids. In germline, CDR1 is MNHEY, CDR2 SVGAGI. Trimming shortened V by 5 bases and J by 1 base, and 2 bases separated the two germline ends. DNA of the CDR3: TGTGCCAGCAGTCAGAACACCGGGGAGCTGTTTTTT. It translates to CASSQNTGELFF.

V usage is TRBV15 and J usage is TRBJ2-7, with 9 bases identical to TRBD1. Germline CDR1 LNHNV, CDR2 YYDKDF (reference sequence). The CDR3 length is 16 residues. V gave up 6 bases and J gave up 4 bases; unmatched junction bases: 13. The CDR3 nucleotides read TGTGCCACCAGTCTTGGGGGACAGGGTATTTTTTACGAGCAGTACTTC. The encoded protein is CATSLGGQGIFYEQYF.

The chain is built from TRBV15 and TRBJ2-7; D call uncertain. Germline V gene data show CDR1 as LNHNV and CDR2 as YYDKDF (reference sequence). This CDR3 contains 13 residues. Trimming took 5 bases from V and 5 from J, leaving 13 bases between them. CDR3 nucleotides: TGTGCCACCAGCCGGGCTTGGTACGACGAGCAGTACTTC. Amino acids: CATSRAWYDEQYF.